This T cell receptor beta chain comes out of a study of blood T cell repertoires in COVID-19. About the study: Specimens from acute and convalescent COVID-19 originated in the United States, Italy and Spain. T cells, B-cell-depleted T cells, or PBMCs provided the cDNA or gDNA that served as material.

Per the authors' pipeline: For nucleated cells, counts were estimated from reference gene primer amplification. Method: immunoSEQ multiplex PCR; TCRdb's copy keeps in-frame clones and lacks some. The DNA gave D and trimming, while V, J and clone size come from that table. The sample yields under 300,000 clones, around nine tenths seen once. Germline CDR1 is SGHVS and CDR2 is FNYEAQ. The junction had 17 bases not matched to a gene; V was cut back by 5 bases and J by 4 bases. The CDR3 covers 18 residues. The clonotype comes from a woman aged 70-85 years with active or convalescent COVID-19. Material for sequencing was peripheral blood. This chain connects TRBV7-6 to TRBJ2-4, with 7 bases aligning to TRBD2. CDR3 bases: TGTGCCAGCAGCCACCGCCCCCCGGCCGGGACTATAAAAAACATTCAGTACTTC. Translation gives CASSHRPPAGTIKNIQYF.